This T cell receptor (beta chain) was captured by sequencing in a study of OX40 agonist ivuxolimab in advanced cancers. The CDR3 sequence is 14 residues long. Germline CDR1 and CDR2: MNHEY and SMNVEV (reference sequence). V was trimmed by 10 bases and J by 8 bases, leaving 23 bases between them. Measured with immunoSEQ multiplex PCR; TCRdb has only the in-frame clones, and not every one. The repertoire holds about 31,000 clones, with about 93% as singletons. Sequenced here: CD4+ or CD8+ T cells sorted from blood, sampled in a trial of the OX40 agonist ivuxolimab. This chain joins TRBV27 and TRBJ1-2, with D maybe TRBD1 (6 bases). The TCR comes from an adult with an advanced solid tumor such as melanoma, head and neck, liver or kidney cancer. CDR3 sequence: CATQETGRPGGYTF. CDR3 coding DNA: TGTGCCACCCAGGAGACAGGACGTCCGGGAGGCTACACCTTC.